This T cell receptor (beta chain) is drawn from a study of CD8 T cells in ankylosing spondylitis. This clonotype was counted many times. Its target is not known. Between the trimmed V and J ends, which lost 4 bases and 3 bases, there was a span of 20 bases. Germline V lookup: CDR1 SGDLS, CDR2 YYNGEE. This CDR3 has 16 residues. General study results and limits: Disease-linked clones were found to be CD8+ and relatively rare in peripheral blood. Reportedly, significant enrichment of disease-linked clones occurred in matched ankylosing spondylitis synovial fluid. A TCR beta motif of eight highly homologous variants appeared characteristic of ankylosing spondylitis blood.

MiXCR, run by TCRdb on the 5' RACE reads, gives a single entry per CDR3 protein. The sample contains 30,000 or so distinct CDR3 sequences, around 5.2% of which appear only once. The sequenced material came from blood, either unsorted or a sorted T cell fraction (not recorded which). The rearrangement links TRBV9 to TRBJ2-7; perhaps TRBD1 as D (8 bases). This receptor was obtained from a female donor with ankylosing spondylitis or in good health (not recorded which). The CDR3 nucleotides are TGTGCCAGCAGCCCGGGGGGAACAGGGGGGTACTACGAGCAGTACTTC. It codes for CASSPGGTGGYYEQYF.